What follows is one T cell receptor beta chain and its context. Its specific antigen is unknown. No much larger clone exists at a distance of one base, and base qualities are not known. The CDR3, from cysteine to phenylalanine, totals 15 residues. The read is trimmed to its CDR3 DNA, 45 bases read in frame from base 1. V drops 0 bases and J drops 5 bases, leaving 13 bases in between. As encoded in the germline V gene, CDR1 is MNHEY while CDR2 is SVGAGI. This sample was taken from a study of Tregs in tolerant kidney transplant recipients (dated by TCRdb to the late 2010s). With respect to the entire study: TCRbeta sequencing was used in the study to identify donor-specific regulatory T cells before combined kidney and bone marrow transplantation, and the identified cells were then tracked after transplant. Several methods of expanding Tregs specific for an allogeneic donor were compared by TCRbeta repertoire sequencing in 3 healthy controls. What the research found in general, with its limitations: The most biologically relevant and donor-specific TCRbeta repertoire appeared to be identified by expanding Tregs with activated donor B cells. The study was constrained by small patient numbers, and validation of the findings is required in larger populations and under other immunosuppression protocols. Biological reproducibility was not examined directly, but technical replication error appeared to be minimal.

For TCRbeta CDR3 sequencing, genomic DNA from the sorted cells was extracted using the QIAGEN DNeasy Blood and Tissue Kit. High-throughput TCRbeta CDR3 sequencing was carried out commercially through immunoSEQ, with PCR amplification with bias correction and internal controls included. The paper's data handling went like this. A unique productive TCRbeta sequence was defined by the CDR3 nucleotide sequence when primers matched, and otherwise by the CDR3 amino acid sequence together with the Vbeta and Jbeta genes. To correct sorting error, sequences shared between sorted populations at a frequency ratio of 2:1 or less were removed; the rest were assigned to the higher population. Sequences were defined as donor-reactive when expanded at least 5-fold in CFSE-low cells versus unstimulated cells and present at a frequency of at least 0.01% in CFSE-low cells. Jensen-Shannon divergence, calculated on the top 100 TCRbeta sequences ranked by frequency, was used to quantify repertoire divergence. For samples with multiple sequencing runs, sorting error was corrected separately for each run before the runs were pooled. TCRdb took this table from immuneACCESS and kept in-frame rearrangements with V and J called. Such tables lack part of the clones; where checked against another copy, unresolved V genes explain under half of the gap, and the rest is unexplained. D and trimming were read from the DNA, whereas the V and J calls and clone size are those reported in that table. The sample table contains some 100,000 clones; only one count was recorded for roughly nine tenths of them. Of the sample, roughly 0.63% falls within the top ten clones.

Unstimulated Tregs (CD4+CD25+CD127-), CD4+ non-Tregs (CD4+CD25-), CD4 and CD8 cells were FACS-sorted from thawed PBMCs. Healthy control blood was obtained either as purchased buffy coats or from healthy volunteers. Healthy control blood was processed by Ficoll density gradient to PBMCs and cryopreserved; patient PBMCs were collected before and after transplant. The chain joins TRBV6-5 to TRBJ2-5; the D segment could be TRBD1, given 6 matching bases. Specimen: CD4+ T cells from blood. This TCR came from a human donor in good health. The CDR3 sequence is CASSYSARGGETQYF. The DNA sequence is given as TGTGCCAGCAGTTACTCGGCCAGGGGCGGCGAGACCCAGTACTTC.